This T cell receptor (beta chain) was identified during a study of cytomegalovirus exposure and HLA in healthy donors. Per germline, CDR1 MRHNA and CDR2 SNTAGT. V was cut by 4 bases and J by 3 bases, with 9 bases left in between. This CDR3 has 14 amino acids. 13 Jbeta primers and 60 Vbeta primers were used for the PCR. The method was immunoSEQ multiplex PCR; TCRdb's version includes in-frame clones alone and lacks a portion of them. The top ten hold 1.3% of the sample, which has approximately 110,000 clones, 70% to 75% seen once. The rearrangement joins TRBV6-4 to TRBJ2-2, with D possibly matching TRBD2 (6 bases). This receptor was taken from a man in his forties or fifties in good health and CMV-seronegative. The sequenced sample was PBMCs. CDR3 in DNA: TGTGCCAGCAGTGCGGGGGATGACACCGGGGAGCTGTTTTTT. It encodes CASSAGDDTGELFF.